This T cell receptor beta chain comes out of a study of blood T cells in healthy people across ages. General study points: Diversity figures based on one million T cells were deemed too low. Compared with aged donors, long-lived donors showed fewer expanded clones, suggesting selection.

A second PCR, run for roughly 7 to 11 cycles, used a sample-barcoded 5' primer plus a J-beta primer mix. TCRdb re-called the 5' RACE reads through MiXCR, storing one row per CDR3 protein. In the table there are 2 million or so distinct CDR3 sequences, around half of which are singletons. As concerns this clonotype: The antigen remains undetermined.

The V and J ends lost 6 bases and 6 bases respectively, with 12 bases between them. Germline CDR1 is DFQATT and CDR2 is SNEGSKA (reference sequence). The CDR3 consists of 12 residues. The TCR was taken from a woman between 40 and 55 years old in good health. The rearrangement joins TRBV20-1 to TRBJ1-5, with D maybe TRBD1 (6 bases). Sequenced: blood. CDR3: CSASGVSQPQHF. The DNA of the CDR3 is TGCAGTGCGTCAGGGGTCAGTCAGCCCCAGCATTTT.